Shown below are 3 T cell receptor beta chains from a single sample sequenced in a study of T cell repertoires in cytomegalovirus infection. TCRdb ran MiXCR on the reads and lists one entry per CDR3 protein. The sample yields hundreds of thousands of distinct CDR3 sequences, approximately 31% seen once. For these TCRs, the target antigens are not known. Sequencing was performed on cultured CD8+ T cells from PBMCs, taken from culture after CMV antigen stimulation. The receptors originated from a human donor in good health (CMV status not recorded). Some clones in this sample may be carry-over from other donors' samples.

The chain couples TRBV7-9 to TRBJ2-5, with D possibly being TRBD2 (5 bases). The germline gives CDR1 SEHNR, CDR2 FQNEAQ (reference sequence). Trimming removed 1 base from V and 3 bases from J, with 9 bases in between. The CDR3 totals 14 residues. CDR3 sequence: CASSLEVSEETQYF. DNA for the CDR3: TGTGCCAGCAGCTTAGAGGTTAGCGAAGAGACCCAGTACTTC.

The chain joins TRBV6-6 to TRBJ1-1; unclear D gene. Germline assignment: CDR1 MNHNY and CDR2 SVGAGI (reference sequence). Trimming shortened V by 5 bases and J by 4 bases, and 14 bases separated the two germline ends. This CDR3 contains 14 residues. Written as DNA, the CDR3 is TGTGCCAGCAGTACGTTCGGACGGCGCACTGAAGCTTTCTTT. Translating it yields CASSTFGRRTEAFF.

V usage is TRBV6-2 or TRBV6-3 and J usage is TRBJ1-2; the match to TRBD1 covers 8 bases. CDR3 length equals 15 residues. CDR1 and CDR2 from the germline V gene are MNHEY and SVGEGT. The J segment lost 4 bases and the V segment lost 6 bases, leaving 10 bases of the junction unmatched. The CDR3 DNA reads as TGTGCCAGCAGGCGTAGGTGGCAGGGGGCCTATGGCTACACCTTC. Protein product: CASRRRWQGAYGYTF.